This T cell receptor beta chain was retrieved from a study of T cells in Graves' hyperthyroidism and ophthalmopathy. Study information: Any treatment followed the collection of peripheral blood at initial diagnosis. Study results and limitations: The model anticipated ophthalmopathy a median about six months pre-onset. The blood repertoire included most of the expanded thyroid clonotypes above 0.001.

Template material for amplifying TCR beta CDR3 regions consisted of RNA transcripts. The study used the HTBI primer set for a first-round RT-PCR of the TCR CDR3. Each CDR3 protein gets one entry after TCRdb re-called the multiplex PCR reads with MiXCR. The table shows about 560,000 distinct CDR3 sequences, with roughly a sixth occurring only once. PBMCs stemmed from around 10 ml fresh peripheral blood. As for this clonotype: The antigen remains undetermined.

The receptor's source is a woman between 18 and 30 years old with Graves' hyperthyroidism. Sequenced: blood.

The CDR3 protein is CASRPGLHYEQYF. The CDR3 nucleotides are TGCGCCAGCAGACCCGGACTTCACTACGAGCAGTACTTC. This chain uses TRBV5-1 with TRBJ2-7; D possibly corresponds to TRBD2 (5 bases). CDR3 size: 13 residues. Per the germline V gene, CDR1 is SGHRS and CDR2 is YFSETQ. Trimming took 5 bases from V and 3 from J, leaving 12 bases between them.